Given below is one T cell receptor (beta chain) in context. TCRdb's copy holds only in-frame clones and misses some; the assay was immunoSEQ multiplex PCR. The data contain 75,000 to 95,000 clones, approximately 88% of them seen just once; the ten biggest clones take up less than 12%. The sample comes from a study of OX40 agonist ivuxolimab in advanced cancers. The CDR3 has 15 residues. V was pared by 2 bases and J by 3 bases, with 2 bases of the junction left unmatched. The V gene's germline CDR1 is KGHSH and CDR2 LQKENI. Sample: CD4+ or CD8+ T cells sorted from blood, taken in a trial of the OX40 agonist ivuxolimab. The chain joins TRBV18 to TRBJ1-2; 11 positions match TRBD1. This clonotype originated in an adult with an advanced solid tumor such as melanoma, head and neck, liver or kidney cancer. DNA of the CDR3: TGTGCCAGCTCACCAGGGACAGGGGGAGACTATGGCTACACCTTC. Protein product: CASSPGTGGDYGYTF.